The entry that follows covers one TCR beta chain sequence. The antigen remains undetermined. Libraries were prepared by immunoSEQ multiplex PCR; TCRdb keeps only in-frame clonotypes and omits some of them. The data hold 25,000 or so clones, with more than 75% observed a single time. These data belong to a study of graft-versus-host responses after intestinal transplantation. The CDR3 loop spans 12 amino acids. Germline lookup yields CDR1 SQVTM and CDR2 ANQGSEA. Unmatched junction bases numbered 2, after V lost 4 bases and J lost 3 bases. This clonotype was sampled from a human donor who received an intestinal transplant. The V gene is TRBV29-1, the J gene TRBJ2-7; 8 positions agree with TRBD1. Sequenced here: unstimulated CD4+ T cells sorted from spleen or lymph node cells, sampled before intestinal transplant. CDR3 residues: CSVGTGHYEQYF. DNA of the CDR3: TGCAGCGTTGGGACAGGGCACTACGAGCAGTACTTC.